The sequence of this T cell receptor (beta chain) was determined in a study of blood T cells in healthy people across ages. Study information: Per every two T cells, about one barcoded beta molecule was captured by template switching.

With a J-beta primer mix and a sample-barcoded 5' primer, a second PCR ran roughly 6 to 11 cycles. Each cDNA molecule received a tag from a template-switch adaptor that had 12 random nucleotides. TCRdb re-analysed the 5' RACE reads in MiXCR, keeping a single row per CDR3 protein. The top ten hold 15% to 25% of the sample, which has around 800,000 distinct CDR3 sequences, about 42% seen once. A word on this clonotype: Its matching antigen is unknown.

Findings and caveats of the study: It was the long-lived donors that had more naive CD4+ cells and higher diversity than aged donors.

Per germline, CDR1 SEHNR and CDR2 FQNEAQ (reference sequence). The CDR3 has 15 amino acids. No fewer than 6 micrograms of total RNA were isolated from every sample. The sequenced sample was blood. This chain joins TRBV7-9 and TRBJ2-7; 9 bases are a match to TRBD1. The J call may be faulty, since TRBJ2-5 better matches the DNA end. The TCR sequence derives from a man aged 55-75 years in good health. CDR3 region: CASSLVQGARETQYF. In DNA, the CDR3 is TGTGCCAGCAGCCTAGTACAGGGGGCACGTGAGACCCAGTACTTC.